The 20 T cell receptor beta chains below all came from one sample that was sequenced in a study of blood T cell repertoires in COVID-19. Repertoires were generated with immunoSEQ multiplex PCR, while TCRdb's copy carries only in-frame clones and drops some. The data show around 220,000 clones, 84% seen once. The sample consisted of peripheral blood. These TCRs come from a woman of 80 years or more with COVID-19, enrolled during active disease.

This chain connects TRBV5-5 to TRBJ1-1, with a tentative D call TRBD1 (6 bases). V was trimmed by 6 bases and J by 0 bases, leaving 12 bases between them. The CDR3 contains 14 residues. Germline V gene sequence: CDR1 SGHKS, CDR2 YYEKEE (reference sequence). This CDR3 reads CASIGQPMNTEAFF. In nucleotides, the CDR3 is TGTGCCAGCATCGGACAGCCTATGAACACTGAAGCTTTCTTT.

The CDR3 region is CASSYGTGSGYTF. The DNA for the CDR3 is TGTGCCAGCAGTTACGGTACAGGGTCGGGCTACACCTTC. The chain links TRBV6-5 to TRBJ1-2, with D possibly TRBD1 on 6 matching bases. Deletions cut 2 bases from V and 8 bases from J, with 12 bases between. The germline gives CDR1 MNHEY, CDR2 SVGAGI. The CDR3 extends over 13 amino acids.

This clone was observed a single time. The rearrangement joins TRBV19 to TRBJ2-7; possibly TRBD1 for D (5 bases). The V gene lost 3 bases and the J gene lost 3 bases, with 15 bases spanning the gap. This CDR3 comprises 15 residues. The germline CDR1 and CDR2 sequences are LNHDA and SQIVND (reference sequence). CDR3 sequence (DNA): TGTGCCAGTAGTATGGCAGGGCGGACATTCTACGAGCAGTACTTC. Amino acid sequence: CASSMAGRTFYEQYF.

CDR3: CASIREDTQYF. Here the CDR3 DNA reads TGTGCCAGCATCAGGGAAGATACGCAGTATTTT. The chain combines TRBV5-8 with TRBJ2-3, with D possibly matching TRBD1 (5 bases). This CDR3 comprises 11 residues. Trimming removed 6 bases at V and 5 bases at J, with 7 bases between. The germline gives CDR1 SGHTS, CDR2 YDEGEE.

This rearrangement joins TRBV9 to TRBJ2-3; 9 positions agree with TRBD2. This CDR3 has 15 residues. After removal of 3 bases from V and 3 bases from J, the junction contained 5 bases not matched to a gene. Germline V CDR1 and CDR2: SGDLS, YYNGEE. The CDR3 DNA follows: TGTGCCAGCAGCGAGAGCGGGGGGCTAACAGATACGCAGTATTTT. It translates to CASSESGGLTDTQYF.

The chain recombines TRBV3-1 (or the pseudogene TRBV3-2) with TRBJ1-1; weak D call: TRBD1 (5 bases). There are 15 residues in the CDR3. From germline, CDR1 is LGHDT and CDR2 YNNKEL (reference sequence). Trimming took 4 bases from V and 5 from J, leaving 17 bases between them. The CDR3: CASSRRGGTGTEAFF. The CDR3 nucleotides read TGTGCCAGCAGCCGGCGGGGTGGGACTGGGACTGAAGCTTTCTTT.

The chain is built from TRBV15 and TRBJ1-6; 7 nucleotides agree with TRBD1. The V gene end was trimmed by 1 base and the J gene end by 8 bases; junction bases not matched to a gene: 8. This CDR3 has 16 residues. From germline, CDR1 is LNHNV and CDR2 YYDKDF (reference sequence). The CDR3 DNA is TGTGCCACCAGCAGAGCCTACGGACAGGCTGATTCACCCCTCCACTTT. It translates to CATSRAYGQADSPLHF.

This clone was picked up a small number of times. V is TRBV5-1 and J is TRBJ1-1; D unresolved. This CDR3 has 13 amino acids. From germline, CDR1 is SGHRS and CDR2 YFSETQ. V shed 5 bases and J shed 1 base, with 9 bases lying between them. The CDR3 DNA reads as TGCGCCAGCAGACAGACCTGGAACACTGAAGCTTTCTTT. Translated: CASRQTWNTEAFF.

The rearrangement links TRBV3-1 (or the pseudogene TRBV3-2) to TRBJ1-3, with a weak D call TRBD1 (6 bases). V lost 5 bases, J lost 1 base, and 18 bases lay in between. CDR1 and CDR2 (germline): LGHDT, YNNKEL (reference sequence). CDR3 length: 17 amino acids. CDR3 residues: CASSSTPTGTSGNTIYF. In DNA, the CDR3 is TGTGCCAGCAGCAGCACCCCGACAGGTACTTCTGGAAACACCATATATTTT.

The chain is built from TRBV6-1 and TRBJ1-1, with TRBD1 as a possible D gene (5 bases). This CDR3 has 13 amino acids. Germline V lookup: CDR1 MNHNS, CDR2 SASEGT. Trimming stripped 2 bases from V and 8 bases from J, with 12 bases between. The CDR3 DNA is TGTGCCAGCAGTGAATCGGGGGACCTCGAAGCTTTCTTT. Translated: CASSESGDLEAFF.

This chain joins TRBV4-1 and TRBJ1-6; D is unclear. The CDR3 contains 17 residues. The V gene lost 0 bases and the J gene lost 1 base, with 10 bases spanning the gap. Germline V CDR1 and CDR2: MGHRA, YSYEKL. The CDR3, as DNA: TGCGCCAGCAGCCAAGAATTCGGGGTTTCCTATAATTCACCCCTCCACTTT. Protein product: CASSQEFGVSYNSPLHF.

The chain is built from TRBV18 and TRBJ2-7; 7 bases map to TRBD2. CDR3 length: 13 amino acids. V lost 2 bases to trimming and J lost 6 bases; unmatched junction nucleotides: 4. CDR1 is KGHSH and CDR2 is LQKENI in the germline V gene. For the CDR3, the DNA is TGTGCCAGCTCACCATCGGCGGGGGTCGAGCAGTACTTC. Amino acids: CASSPSAGVEQYF.

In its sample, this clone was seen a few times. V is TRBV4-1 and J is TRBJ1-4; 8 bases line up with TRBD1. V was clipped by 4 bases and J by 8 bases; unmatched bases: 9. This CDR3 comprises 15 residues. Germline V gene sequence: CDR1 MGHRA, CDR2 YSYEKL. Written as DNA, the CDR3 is TGCGCCAGCAGCCGCTGGACAGGGTCAGACGAAAAACTGTTTTTT. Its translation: CASSRWTGSDEKLFF.

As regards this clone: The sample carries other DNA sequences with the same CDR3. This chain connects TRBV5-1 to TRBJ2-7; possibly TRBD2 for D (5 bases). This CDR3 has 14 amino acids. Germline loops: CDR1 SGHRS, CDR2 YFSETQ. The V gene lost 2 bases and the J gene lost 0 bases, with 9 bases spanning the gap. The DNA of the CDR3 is TGCGCCAGCAGCTTTTCGGGAAGCTCCTACGAGCAGTACTTC. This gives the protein CASSFSGSSYEQYF.

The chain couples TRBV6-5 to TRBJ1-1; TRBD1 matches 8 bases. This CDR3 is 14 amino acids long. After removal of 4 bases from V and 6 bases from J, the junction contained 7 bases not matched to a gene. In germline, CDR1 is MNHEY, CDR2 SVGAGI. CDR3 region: CASSSGQVSSEAFF. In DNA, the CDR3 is TGTGCCAGCAGTTCGGGACAGGTCTCTTCTGAAGCTTTCTTT.

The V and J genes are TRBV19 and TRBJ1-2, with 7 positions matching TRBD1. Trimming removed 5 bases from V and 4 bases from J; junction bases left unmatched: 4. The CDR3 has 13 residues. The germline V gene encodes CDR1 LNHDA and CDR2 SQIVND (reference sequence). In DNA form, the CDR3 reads TGTGCCAGTAGTTCAGACAGGGTCTATGGCTACACCTTC. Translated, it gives CASSSDRVYGYTF.

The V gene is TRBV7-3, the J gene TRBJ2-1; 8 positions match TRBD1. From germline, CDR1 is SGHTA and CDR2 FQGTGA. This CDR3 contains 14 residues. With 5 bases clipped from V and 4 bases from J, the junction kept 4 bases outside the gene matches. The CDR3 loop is CASSRDRWYNEQFF. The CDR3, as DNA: TGTGCCAGCAGCCGGGACAGGTGGTACAATGAGCAGTTCTTC. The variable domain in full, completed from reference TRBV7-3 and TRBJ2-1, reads GAGVSQTPSNKVTEKGKYVELRCDPISGHTALYWYRQSLGQGPEFLIYFQGTGAADDSGLPNDRFFAVRPEGSVSTLKIQRTERGDSAVYLCASSRDRWYNEQFFGPGTRLTVL.

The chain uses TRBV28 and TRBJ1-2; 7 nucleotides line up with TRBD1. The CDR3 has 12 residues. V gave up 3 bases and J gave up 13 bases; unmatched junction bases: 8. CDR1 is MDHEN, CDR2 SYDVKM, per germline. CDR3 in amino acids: CASSFPTGIGTF. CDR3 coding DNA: TGTGCCAGCAGTTTTCCGACAGGGATCGGCACCTTC.

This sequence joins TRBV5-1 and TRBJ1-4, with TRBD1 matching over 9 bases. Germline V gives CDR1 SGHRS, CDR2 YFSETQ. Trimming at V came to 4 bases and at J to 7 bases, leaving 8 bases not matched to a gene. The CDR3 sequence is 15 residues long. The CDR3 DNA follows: TGCGCCAGCAGCACCGACAGGGGGGTGGGTGAAAAACTGTTTTTT. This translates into CASSTDRGVGEKLFF.

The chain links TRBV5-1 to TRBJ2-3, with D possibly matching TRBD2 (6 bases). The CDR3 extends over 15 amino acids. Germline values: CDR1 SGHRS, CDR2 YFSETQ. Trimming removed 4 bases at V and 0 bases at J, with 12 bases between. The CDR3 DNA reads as TGCGCCAGCAGCCAAACCGGGACTAGCACAGATACGCAGTATTTT. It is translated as CASSQTGTSTDTQYF.